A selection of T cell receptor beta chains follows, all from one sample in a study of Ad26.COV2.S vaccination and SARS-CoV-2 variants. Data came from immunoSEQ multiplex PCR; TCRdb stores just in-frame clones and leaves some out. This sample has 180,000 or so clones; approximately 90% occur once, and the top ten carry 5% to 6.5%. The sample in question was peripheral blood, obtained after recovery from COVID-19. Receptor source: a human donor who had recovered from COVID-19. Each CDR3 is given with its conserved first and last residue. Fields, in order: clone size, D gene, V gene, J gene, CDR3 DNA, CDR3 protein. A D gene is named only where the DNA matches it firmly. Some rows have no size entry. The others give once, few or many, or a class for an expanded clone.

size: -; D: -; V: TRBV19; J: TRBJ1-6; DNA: TGTGCCAGTAGTATCCGCAGGGGAGGTTCACCCCTCCACTTT; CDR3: CASSIRRGGSPLHF
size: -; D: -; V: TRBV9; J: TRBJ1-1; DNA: TGTGCCAGCAGCTCCAGTCCAGCAGCGAACACTGAAGCTTTCTTT; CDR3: CASSSSPAANTEAFF
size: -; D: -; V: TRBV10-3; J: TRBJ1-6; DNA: TGTGCCATCAGTGACTTTTGGACGGAGGGAGGTTCACCCCTCCACTTT; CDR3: CAISDFWTEGGSPLHF
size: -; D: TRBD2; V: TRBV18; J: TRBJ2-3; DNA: TGTGCCAGCTCACCAGCGGGGGGACGCACAGATACGCAGTATTTT; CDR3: CASSPAGGRTDTQYF
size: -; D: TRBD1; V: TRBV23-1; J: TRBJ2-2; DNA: TGCGCCAGCAGTCAATCGGGGACAGACACCGGGGAGCTGTTTTTT; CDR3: CASSQSGTDTGELFF
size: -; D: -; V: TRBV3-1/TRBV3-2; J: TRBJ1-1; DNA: TGTGCCAGCAGCCCCCAATCAAAGGGAGAAGCTTTCTTT; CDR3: CASSPQSKGEAFF
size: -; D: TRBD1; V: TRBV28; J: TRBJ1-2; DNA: TGTGCCAGCAGTTTTACAGGGGTTAGGAACTATGGCTACACCTTC; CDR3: CASSFTGVRNYGYTF
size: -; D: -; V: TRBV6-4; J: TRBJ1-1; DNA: TGTGCCAGCAGTGACTCCCGGGATGTCAACACTGAAGCTTTCTTT; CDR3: CASSDSRDVNTEAFF
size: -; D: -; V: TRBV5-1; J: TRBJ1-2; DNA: TGCGCCAGCAGCTTGCTTACTCCCACTACTAACTATGGCTACACCTTC; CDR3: CASSLLTPTTNYGYTF
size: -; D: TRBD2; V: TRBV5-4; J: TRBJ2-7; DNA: TGTGCCAGCAGCTTAACGGGGGGCTACGAGCAGTACTTC; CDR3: CASSLTGGYEQYF
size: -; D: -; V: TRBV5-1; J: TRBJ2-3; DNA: TGCGCCAGCAGCCGACCTGGAGATACGCAGTATTTT; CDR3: CASSRPGDTQYF
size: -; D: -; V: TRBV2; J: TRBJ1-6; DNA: TGTGCCAGCAGTGAAGGGGGGTATGGATCACCCCTCCACTTT; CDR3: CASSEGGYGSPLHF
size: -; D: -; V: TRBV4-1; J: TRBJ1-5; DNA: TGCGCCAGCGGACTGGGGAGAGGGAATCAGCCCCAGCATTTT; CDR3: CASGLGRGNQPQHF
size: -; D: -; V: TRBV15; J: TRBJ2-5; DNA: TGTGCCACCAGCAGAGGACTTGGGACGGACGGAGGGACCCAGTACTTC; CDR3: CATSRGLGTDGGTQYF
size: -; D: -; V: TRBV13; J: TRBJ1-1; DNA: TGTGCCAGCAGCTTAGTAAGGAGTGTTGGATGGCGCACTGAAGCTTTCTTT; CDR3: CASSLVRSVGWRTEAFF
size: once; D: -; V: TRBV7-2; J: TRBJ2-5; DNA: TGTGCCAGCAGTACCGAACCCAGTGACTTACAAGAGACCCAGTACTTC; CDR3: CASSTEPSDLQETQYF
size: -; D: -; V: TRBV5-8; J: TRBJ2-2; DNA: TGTGCCAGCAGCTTGGCACAGGGCGCGAACACCGGGGAGCTGTTTTTT; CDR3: CASSLAQGANTGELFF
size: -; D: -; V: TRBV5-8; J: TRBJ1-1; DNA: TGTGCCAGCAGCTTTAGGCCCAGTTCAGCTTTCTTT; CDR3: CASSFRPSSAFF
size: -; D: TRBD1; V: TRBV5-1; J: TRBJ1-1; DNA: TGCGCCAGCAGCTCCCGACAGGGGAACACTGAAGCTTTCTTT; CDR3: CASSSRQGNTEAFF
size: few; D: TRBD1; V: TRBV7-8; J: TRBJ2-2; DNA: TGTGCGACAGGACAGGCCTTTAACACCGGGGAGCTGTTTTTT; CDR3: CATGQAFNTGELFF
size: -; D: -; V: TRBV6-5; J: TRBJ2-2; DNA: TGTGCCAGCTGGCTAGTTCGAGGGACCGGGGAGCTGTTTTTT; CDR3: CASWLVRGTGELFF
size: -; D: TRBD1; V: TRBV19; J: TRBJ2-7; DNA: TGTGCCACTGGACAGGCCTACGAGCAGTACTTC; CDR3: CATGQAYEQYF
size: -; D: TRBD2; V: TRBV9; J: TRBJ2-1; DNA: TGTGCCAGCAGCCCAGGACTAGCGGGGGGCAATGAGCAGTTCTTC; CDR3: CASSPGLAGGNEQFF
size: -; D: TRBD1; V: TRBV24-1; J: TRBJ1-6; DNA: TGTGCCACCAGCCCCGGGACAGTACTCTATAATTCACCCCTCCACTTT; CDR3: CATSPGTVLYNSPLHF
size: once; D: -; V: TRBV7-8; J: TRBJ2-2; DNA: TGTGCCAGCAGCGTTCAGGGCGGGTACACCGGGGAGCTGTTTTTT; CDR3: CASSVQGGYTGELFF
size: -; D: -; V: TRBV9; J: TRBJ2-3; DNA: TGTGCCAGCAGCGTAGGGTCTAGCGCCACAGATACGCAGTATTTT; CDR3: CASSVGSSATDTQYF
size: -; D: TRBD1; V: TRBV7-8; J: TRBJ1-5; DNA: TGTGCCAGCAGCTTACAGGGGGCAAGGGTCAATCAGCCCCAGCATTTT; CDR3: CASSLQGARVNQPQHF
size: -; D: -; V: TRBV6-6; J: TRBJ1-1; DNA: TGTGCCAGCAGTCTGGGGGCAGGGTGGACTGAAGCTTTCTTT; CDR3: CASSLGAGWTEAFF
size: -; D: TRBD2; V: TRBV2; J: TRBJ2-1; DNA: TGTGCCAGCAACCCGACTAGCGGGGGATACAATGAGCAGTTCTTC; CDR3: CASNPTSGGYNEQFF
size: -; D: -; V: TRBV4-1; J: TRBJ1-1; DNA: TGCGCCAGCAGCCCGGGGGGCATGACTGAAGCTTTCTTT; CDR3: CASSPGGMTEAFF
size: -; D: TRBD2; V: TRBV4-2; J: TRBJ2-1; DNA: TGTGCCAGCAGGACCCTAGCGGGAGGGCCCTACAATGAGCAGTTCTTC; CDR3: CASRTLAGGPYNEQFF
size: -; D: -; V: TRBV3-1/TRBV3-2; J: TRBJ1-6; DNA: TGTGCCAGCAGCCAAGAACAGGGACCCAGTTCACCCCTCCACTTT; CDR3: CASSQEQGPSSPLHF
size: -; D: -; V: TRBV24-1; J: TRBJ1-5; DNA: TGTGCCACCAGTGATCCCGGCCTCAATCAGCCCCAGCATTTT; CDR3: CATSDPGLNQPQHF
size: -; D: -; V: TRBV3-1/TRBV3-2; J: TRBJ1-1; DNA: TGTGCCAGCAGCCAAGGCTCCCCTGAAGCTTTCTTT; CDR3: CASSQGSPEAFF
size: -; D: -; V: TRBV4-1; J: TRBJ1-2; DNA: TGCGCCAGCAGCCAAGATATTTGGGGGCGGTCGGGGGGCTACACCTTC; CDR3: CASSQDIWGRSGGYTF
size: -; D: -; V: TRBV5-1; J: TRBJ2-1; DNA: TGCGCCAGCAGTACCCCCGGCAATGAGCAGTTCTTC; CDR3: CASSTPGNEQFF
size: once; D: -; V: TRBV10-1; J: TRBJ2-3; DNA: TGCGCCAGCAGTGAGACTAGCCCTAGCACAGATACGCAGTATTTT; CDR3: CASSETSPSTDTQYF
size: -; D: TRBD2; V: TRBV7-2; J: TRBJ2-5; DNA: TGTGCCAGCAGCTTAGCGTGGAGACTAGCGGGAGCTGGGGAGACCCAGTACTTC; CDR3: CASSLAWRLAGAGETQYF
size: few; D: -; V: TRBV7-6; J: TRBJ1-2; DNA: TGTGCCAGCAGCCATATACAGGGTCGGCGAGGCTACACCTTC; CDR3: CASSHIQGRRGYTF
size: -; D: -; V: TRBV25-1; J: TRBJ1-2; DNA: TGTGCCAGCAGTTACGCTGAAGGTCCGAACTATGGCTACACCTTC; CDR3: CASSYAEGPNYGYTF
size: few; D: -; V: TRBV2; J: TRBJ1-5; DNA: TGTGCCAGCAGCCGGGGGGCTAGCAATCAGCCCCAGCATTTT; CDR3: CASSRGASNQPQHF
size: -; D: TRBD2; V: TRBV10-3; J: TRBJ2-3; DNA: TGTGCCATCACTAGCGGGAGCACAGATACGCAGTATTTT; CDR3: CAITSGSTDTQYF
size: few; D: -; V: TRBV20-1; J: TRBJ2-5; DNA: TGCAGTGCTAGTAAGCACCGGTTGGTGGAGACCCAGTACTTC; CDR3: CSASKHRLVETQYF
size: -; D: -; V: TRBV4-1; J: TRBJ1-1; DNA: TGCGCCAGCAGCCAAGAAGGCTTAGTTCCTGAAGCTTTCTTT; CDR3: CASSQEGLVPEAFF
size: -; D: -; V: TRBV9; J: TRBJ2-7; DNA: TGTGCCAGCAGCGTAATGGGGGATCCTTCCTACGAGCAGTACTTC; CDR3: CASSVMGDPSYEQYF
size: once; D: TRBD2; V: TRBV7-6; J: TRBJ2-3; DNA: TGTGCCAGCAGCTTAGGTGGGAGACTAGCGGGAGCCCCAGATACGCAGTATTTT; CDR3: CASSLGGRLAGAPDTQYF
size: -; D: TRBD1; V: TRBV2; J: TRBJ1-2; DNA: TGTGCCAGCAGTGAACTCGGACAGGGGGTAGTCGGCTACACCTTC; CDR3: CASSELGQGVVGYTF
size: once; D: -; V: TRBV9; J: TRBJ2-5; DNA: TGTGCCAGCAGCGTAGGGCTAGCCTCCCAAGAGACCCAGTACTTC; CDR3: CASSVGLASQETQYF
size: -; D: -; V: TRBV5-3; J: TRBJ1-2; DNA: TGTGCCAGAAGCTTGCCAGGCCCTAACTATGGCTACACCTTC; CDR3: CARSLPGPNYGYTF
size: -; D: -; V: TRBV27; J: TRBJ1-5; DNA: TGTGCCAGCAGTTGGGGGGGGGAGCAGCCCCAGCATTTT; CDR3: CASSWGGEQPQHF
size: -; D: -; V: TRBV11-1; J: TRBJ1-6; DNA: TGTGCCAGCAGCAACAGGGCCTCCGGGTCACCCCTCCACTTT; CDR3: CASSNRASGSPLHF